This T cell receptor beta chain comes out of a study of vaccination and CD4 T cells after COVID-19. Study in general: Post-vaccine sampling followed dose two by a median about 70 days (range 14 to 241). Study results and caveats: Spike mono-reactive clones accounted for 304 of the 307 vaccine-specific clones found in convalescent patients.

Treatment specified: 10-day PBMC culture with coronavirus spike peptide pools or control peptides (ViraFEST assay). It was before the COVID-19 pandemic (2011-2018) that the unexposed donor's CD4+ T cells were collected. ViraFEST sequenced TCRs after peptide-pool expansion of antigen-specific T cells. The Oncomine TCR Beta short-read assay was what sequenced the DNA obtained from cultured CD4+ T cells. One entry per CDR3 protein, called by TCRdb with MiXCR from the PCR reads. The table shows several thousand distinct CDR3 sequences, with around 40% occurring only once. The CDR3 contains 15 residues. V was clipped by 8 bases and J by 1 base, with 15 bases between them. Germline V gene lookup returns CDR1 MNHNS and CDR2 SASEGT. This clonotype has more than one count but fewer than ten. Its specificity is unknown.

Sequencing was done on a sample of CD4+ T cells from blood, cultured in vitro. This clonotype was sampled from a human donor in good health. The V call is TRBV6-1, the J call TRBJ1-5, with D unclear. The CDR3 sequence is CASSPILSSNQPQHF. CDR3 bases: TGTGCCAGCTCCCCTATCCTATCCAGCAATCAGCCCCAGCATTTT.